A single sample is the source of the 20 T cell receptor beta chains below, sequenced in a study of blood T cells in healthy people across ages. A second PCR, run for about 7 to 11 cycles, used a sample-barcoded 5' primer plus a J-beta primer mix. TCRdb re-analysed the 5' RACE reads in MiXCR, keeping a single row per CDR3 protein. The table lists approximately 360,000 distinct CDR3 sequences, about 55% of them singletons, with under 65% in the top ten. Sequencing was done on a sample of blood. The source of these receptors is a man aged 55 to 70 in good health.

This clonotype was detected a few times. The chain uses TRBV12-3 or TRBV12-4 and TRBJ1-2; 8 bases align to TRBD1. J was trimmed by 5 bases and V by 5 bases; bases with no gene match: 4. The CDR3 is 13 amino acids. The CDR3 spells CASSPRTGYGYTF. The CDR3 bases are TGTGCCAGCAGTCCGCGGACAGGGTATGGCTACACCTTC.

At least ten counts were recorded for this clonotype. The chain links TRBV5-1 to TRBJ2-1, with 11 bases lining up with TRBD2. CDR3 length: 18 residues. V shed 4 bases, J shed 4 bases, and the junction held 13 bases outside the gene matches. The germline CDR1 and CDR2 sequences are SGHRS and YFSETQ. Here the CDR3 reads CASSPEPRLAGIYNEQFF. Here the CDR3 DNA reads TGCGCCAGCAGCCCGGAGCCTAGACTAGCGGGGATATACAATGAGCAGTTCTTC.

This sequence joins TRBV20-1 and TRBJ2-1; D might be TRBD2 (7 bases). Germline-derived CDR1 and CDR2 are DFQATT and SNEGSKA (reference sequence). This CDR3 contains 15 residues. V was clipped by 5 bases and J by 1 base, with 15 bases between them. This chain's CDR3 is CSAPVGGASYNEQFF. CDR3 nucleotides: TGCAGTGCTCCAGTGGGGGGGGCGTCCTACAATGAGCAGTTCTTC.

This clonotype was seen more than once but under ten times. The CDR3 region has the DNA TGTGCCAGCAGTTATAGCGGGAGCGAGCAGTACTTC. Residues: CASSYSGSEQYF. The rearrangement uses TRBV7-2 and TRBJ2-7, with 9 bases fitting TRBD2. V lost 6 bases to trimming and J lost 6 bases; unmatched junction nucleotides: 3. The germline CDR1 and CDR2 sequences are SGHTA and FQGNSA. There are 12 residues in the CDR3.

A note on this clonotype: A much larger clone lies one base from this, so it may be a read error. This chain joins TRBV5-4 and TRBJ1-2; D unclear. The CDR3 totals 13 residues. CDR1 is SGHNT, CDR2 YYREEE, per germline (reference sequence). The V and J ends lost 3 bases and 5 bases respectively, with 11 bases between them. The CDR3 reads CASSWAKTYGYTF. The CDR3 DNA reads TGTGCCAGCAGCTGGGCGAAGACTTATGGCTACACCTTC.

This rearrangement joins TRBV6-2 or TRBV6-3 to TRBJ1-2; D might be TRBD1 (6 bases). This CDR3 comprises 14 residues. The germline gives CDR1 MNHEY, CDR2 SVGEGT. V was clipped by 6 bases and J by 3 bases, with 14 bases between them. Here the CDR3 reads CASSPPTGYYGYTF. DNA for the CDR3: TGTGCCAGCAGCCCTCCGACAGGATACTATGGCTACACCTTC.

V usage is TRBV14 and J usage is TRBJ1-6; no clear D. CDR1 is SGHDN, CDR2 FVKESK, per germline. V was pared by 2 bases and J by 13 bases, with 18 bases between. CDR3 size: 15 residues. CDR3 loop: CASSQYRTEPPPLHF. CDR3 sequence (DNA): TGTGCCAGCAGCCAATACCGGACGGAGCCACCCCCCCTCCACTTT.

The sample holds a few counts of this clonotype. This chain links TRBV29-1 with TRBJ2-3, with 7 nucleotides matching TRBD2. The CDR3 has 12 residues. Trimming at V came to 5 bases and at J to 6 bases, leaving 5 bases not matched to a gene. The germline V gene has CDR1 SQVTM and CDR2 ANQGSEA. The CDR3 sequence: CSVTGTTDTQYF. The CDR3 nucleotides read TGCAGCGTTACCGGGACTACCGATACGCAGTATTTT.

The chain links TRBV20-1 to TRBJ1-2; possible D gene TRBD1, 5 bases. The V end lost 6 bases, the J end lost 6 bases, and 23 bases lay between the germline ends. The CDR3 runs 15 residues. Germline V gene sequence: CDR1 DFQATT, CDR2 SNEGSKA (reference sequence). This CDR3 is CSANDPVGRDDGYTF. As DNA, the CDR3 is TGCAGTGCCAACGACCCCGTTGGAAGGGACGATGGCTACACCTTC.

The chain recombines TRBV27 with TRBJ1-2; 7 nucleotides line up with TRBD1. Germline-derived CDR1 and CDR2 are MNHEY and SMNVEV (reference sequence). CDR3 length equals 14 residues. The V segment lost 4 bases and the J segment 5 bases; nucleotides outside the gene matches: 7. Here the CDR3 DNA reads TGTGCCAGCAGTTCCTTCAGGGGGGGGTATGGCTACACCTTC. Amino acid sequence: CASSSFRGGYGYTF.

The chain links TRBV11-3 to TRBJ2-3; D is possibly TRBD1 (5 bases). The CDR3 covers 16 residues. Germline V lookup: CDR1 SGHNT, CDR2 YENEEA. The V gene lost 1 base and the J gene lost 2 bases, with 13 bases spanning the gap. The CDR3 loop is CASSLGGALHTDTQYF. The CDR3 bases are TGTGCCAGCAGCTTAGGTGGGGCACTACACACAGATACGCAGTATTTT.

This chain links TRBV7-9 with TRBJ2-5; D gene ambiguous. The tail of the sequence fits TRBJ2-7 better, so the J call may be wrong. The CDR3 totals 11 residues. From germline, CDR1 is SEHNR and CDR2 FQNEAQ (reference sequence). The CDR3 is CASSLYSEQYF. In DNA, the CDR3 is TGTGCCAGCAGCCTATATAGCGAGCAGTACTTC.

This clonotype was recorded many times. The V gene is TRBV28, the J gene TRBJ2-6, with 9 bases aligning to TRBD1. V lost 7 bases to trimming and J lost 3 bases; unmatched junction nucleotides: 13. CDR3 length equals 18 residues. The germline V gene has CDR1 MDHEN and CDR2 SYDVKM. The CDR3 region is CASTMRQGDYVGANVLTF. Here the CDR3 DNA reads TGTGCCAGCACCATGAGACAGGGGGATTATGTTGGGGCCAACGTCCTGACTTTC.

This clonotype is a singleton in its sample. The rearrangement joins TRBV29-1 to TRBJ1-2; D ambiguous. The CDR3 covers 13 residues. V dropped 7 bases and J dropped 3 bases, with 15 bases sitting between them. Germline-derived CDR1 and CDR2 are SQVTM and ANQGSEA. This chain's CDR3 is CSAYSDRDYGYTF. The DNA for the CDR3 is TGCAGCGCCTACTCGGATAGGGACTATGGCTACACCTTC.

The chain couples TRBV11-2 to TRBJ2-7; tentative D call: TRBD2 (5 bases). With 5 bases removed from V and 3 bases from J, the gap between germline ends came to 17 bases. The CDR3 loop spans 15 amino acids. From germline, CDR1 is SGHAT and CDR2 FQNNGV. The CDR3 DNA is TGTGCCAGCAGCCCTGGGCCGGAGGTCCACTACGAGCAGTACTTC. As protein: CASSPGPEVHYEQYF.

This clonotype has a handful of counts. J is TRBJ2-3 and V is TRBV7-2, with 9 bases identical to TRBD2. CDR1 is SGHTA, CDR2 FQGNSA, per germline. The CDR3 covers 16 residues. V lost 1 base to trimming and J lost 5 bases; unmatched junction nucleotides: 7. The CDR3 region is CASSLVQAGGLDTQYF. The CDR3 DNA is TGTGCCAGCAGCTTAGTGCAAGCGGGGGGTTTAGATACGCAGTATTTT. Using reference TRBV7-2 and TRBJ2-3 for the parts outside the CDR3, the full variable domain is GAGVSQSPSNKVTEKGKDVELRCDPISGHTALYWYRQSLGQGLEFLIYFQGNSAPDKSGLPSDRFSAERTGGSVSTLTIQRTQQEDSAVYLCASSLVQAGGLDTQYFGPGTRLTVL.

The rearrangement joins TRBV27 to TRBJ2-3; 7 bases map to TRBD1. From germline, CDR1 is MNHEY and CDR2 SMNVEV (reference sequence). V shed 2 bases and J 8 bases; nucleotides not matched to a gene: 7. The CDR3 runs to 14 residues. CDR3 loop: CASSLEGALGTQYF. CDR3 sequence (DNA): TGTGCCAGCAGTTTAGAGGGGGCTTTGGGTACGCAGTATTTT.

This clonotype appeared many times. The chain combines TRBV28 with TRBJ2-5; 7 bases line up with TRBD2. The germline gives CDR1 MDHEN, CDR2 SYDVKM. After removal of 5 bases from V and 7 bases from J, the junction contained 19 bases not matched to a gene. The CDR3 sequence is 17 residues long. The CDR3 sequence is CASSLIDSGALFWTQYF. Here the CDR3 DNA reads TGTGCCAGCAGTCTCATCGACAGCGGGGCGCTGTTTTGGACCCAGTACTTC.

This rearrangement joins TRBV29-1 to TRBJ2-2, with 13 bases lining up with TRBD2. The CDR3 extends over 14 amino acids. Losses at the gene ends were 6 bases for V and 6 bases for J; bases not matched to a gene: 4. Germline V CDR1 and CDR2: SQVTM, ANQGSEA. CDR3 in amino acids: CSVGTSGISGELFF. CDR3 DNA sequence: TGCAGCGTGGGGACTAGCGGGATATCCGGGGAGCTGTTTTTT.

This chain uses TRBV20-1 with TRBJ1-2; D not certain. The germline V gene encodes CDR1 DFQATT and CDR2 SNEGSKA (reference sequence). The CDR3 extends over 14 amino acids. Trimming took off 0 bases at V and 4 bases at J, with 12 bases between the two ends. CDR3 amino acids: CSARDVRTTYGYTF. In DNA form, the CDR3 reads TGCAGTGCTAGAGATGTCAGGACCACCTATGGCTACACCTTC.